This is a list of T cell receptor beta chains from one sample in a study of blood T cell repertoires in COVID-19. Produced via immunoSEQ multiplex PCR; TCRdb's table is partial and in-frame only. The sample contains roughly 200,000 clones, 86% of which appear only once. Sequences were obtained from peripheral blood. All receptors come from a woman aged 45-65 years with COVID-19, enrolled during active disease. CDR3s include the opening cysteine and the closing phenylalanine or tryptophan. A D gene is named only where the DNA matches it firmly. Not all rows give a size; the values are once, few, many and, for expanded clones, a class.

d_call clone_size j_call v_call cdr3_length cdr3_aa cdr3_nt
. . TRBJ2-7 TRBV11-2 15 CASSLEGTSRDEQYF TGTGCCAGCAGCTTAGAAGGGACATCCAGGGACGAGCAGTACTTC
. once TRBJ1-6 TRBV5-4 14 CASSYFRGNSPLHF TGTGCCAGCAGCTACTTTAGAGGTAATTCACCCCTCCACTTT
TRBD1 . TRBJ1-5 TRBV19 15 CASIPGQGFGQPQHF TGTGCCAGTATCCCGGGACAGGGCTTCGGTCAGCCCCAGCATTTT
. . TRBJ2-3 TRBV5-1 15 CASSSRLGGTDTQYF TGCGCCAGCAGCTCCCGCCTCGGAGGCACAGATACGCAGTATTTT
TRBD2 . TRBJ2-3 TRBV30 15 CAWSEGLAGSDTQYF TGTGCCTGGAGTGAGGGACTAGCGGGGTCTGATACGCAGTATTTT
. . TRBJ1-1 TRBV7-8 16 CASSLRAPGARTEAFF TGTGCCAGCAGCTTACGGGCCCCAGGGGCGAGGACTGAAGCTTTCTTT
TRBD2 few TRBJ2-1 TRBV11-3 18 CASSFGLAGESSYNEQFF TGTGCCAGCAGCTTTGGGCTAGCGGGGGAAAGTTCCTACAATGAGCAGTTCTTC
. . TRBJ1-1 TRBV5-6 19 CASSFGQGSVRHLNTEAFF TGTGCCAGCAGCTTTGGTCAAGGATCAGTTAGACATTTGAACACTGAAGCTTTCTTT
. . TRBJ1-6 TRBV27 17 CASSRNGRGSYNSPLHF TGTGCCAGCAGCCGCAACGGGAGGGGGTCCTATAATTCACCCCTCCACTTT
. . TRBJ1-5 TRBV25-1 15 CASSQDTHSNQPQHF TGTGCCAGCAGTCAAGACACCCATAGCAATCAGCCCCAGCATTTT
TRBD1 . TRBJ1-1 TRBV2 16 CASRRGFGQGNTEAFF TGTGCCAGCAGGAGGGGTTTCGGACAGGGGAACACTGAAGCTTTCTTT
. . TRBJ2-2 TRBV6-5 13 CASRVQGPGELFF TGTGCCAGCAGGGTCCAGGGTCCCGGGGAGCTGTTTTTT
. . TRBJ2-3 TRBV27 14 CASSFSSSTDTQYF TGTGCCAGCAGTTTCAGTTCAAGCACAGATACGCAGTATTTT